This TCR beta chain was retrieved from a study of blood T cell repertoires in COVID-19 (dated by TCRdb to 2019 to 2021). Background on the whole study: Samples from collaborators originated in the United States, Italy and Spain and spanned both the acute and convalescent phases of COVID-19. Subjects who had been exposed to COVID-19, were actively infected with it, or had recovered from it provided the deeply sampled blood TCRbeta repertoires that made up the dataset. Where available, HLA class I and class II types were taken from metadata supplied by the sample provider and were not determined by assay-based typing. The samples were drawn from the first 160 participants of the ongoing ImmuneRACE study and from more than 1,000 subjects provided by 6 global collaborators. The repertoires were released in a freely available public database intended as a resource for research on the immune response to SARS-CoV-2. Sample metadata almost always included a de-identified subject ID, COVID-19 status, age in years and sex. The prospective study material was composed of cDNA or gDNA derived from T cells, B-cell-depleted T cells, or PBMCs.

TCRbeta CDR3 regions were amplified from genomic DNA by means of the immunoSEQ Assay, a bias-controlled multiplex PCR. In the authors' own workflow: Nucleated cell counts per sample were estimated from amplification of reference gene primers within the assay. To quantify the absolute abundance of each unique TCRbeta CDR3 rearrangement, sequence reads were collapsed and filtered. For each sample, productive Simpson clonality was calculated as the square root of Simpson's diversity index across productive rearrangements. TCRdb carries this immuneACCESS record with in-frame sequences only. Its versions omit some clonotypes, under half of them owing to an unresolved V gene in the studies checked, with the rest unexplained. The DNA gave D and trimming, while V, J and clone size come from that table. This sample lists 150,000 to 200,000 clones; 88% were detected once. The top ten hold roughly 9% of the sample.

On the study overall, not on this receptor specifically: How much clinical and demographic metadata was included differed by source and by participant, and the metadata was provided uncurated.

This clone appeared a single time. Which antigen it targets is not known. Base qualities are not recorded, but no much larger clone differs from it by a single base. Enrolling through a virtual design, the prospective study's participants ranged in age from roughly 18 to 100 years and lived across roughly 23 United States geographic areas. Cohort assignment in the prospective study relied on participant-reported clinical history from a screening survey and a study questionnaire. ImmuneRACE Cohort 3 recovered participants were defined by two consecutive negative NP/OP PCR tests, healthcare professional clearance, or symptom resolution. In the prospective study, whole blood, serum and a nasopharyngeal or oropharyngeal swab were collected from each participant by mobile phlebotomists. Additional blood draws and questionnaires over an approximately 2-month period could optionally be provided by prospective study participants. Prospective study blood samples were shipped either frozen or at room temperature before DNA extraction.

The receptor was isolated from a woman between 18 and 29 years old who had recovered from COVID-19. Sequenced sample: PBMCs or T cells enriched from blood (not recorded which).

The base sequence is TGTGCCAGCAGTAGACGTGGGGGGGACACTGAAGCTTTCTTT. Translated, this is CASSRRGGDTEAFF. The rearrangement combines TRBV13 with TRBJ1-1, and the D gene may be TRBD1, 5 bases matching. V gives up 6 bases and J gives up 3 bases, and the segment between their germline ends measures 14 bases. Inclusive of the bounding cysteine and phenylalanine, the CDR3 is 14 residues long. CDR3 DNA only is kept here, 42 bases in frame from base 1. The germline V gene (reference sequence) specifies PRHDT as CDR1 and FYEKMQ as CDR2.